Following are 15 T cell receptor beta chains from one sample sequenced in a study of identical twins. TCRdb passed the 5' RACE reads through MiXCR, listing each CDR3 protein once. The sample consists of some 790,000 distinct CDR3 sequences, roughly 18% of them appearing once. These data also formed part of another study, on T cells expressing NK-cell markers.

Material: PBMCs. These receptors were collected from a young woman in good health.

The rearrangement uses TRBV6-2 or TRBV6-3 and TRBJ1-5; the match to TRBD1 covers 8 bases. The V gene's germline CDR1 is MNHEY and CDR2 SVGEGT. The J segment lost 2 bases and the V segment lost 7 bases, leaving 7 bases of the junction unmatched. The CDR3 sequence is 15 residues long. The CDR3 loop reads CASKSGQGGNQPQHF. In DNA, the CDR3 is TGTGCCAGCAAAAGCGGACAGGGTGGCAATCAGCCCCAGCATTTT.

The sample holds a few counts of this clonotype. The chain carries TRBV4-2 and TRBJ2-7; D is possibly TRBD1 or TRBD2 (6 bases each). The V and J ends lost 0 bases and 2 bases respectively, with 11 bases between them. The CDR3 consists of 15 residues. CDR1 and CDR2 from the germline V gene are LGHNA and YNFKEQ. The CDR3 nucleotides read TGTGCCAGCAGCCAAGATTCAGGGGAGGCCTACGAGCAGTACTTC. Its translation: CASSQDSGEAYEQYF.

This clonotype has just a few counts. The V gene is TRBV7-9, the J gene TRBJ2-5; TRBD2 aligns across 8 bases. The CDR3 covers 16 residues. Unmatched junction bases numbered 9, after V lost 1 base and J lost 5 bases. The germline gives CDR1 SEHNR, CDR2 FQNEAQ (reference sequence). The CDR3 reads CASSLGRSGRTETQYF. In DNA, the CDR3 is TGTGCCAGCAGCTTAGGTCGGAGCGGGAGAACTGAGACCCAGTACTTC.

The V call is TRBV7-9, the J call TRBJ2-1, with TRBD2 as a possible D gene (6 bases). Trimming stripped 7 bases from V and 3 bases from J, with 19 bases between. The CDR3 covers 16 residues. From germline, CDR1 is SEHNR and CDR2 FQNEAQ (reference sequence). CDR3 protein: CASKPKIAEIYNEQFF. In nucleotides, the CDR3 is TGTGCCAGCAAACCCAAGATAGCGGAAATCTACAATGAGCAGTTCTTC. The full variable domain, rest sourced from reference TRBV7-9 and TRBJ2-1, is DTGVSQNPRHKITKRGQNVTFRCDPISEHNRLYWYRQTLGQGPEFLTYFQNEAQLEKSRLLSDRFSAERPKGSFSTLEIQRTEQGDSAMYLCASKPKIAEIYNEQFFGPGTRLTVL.

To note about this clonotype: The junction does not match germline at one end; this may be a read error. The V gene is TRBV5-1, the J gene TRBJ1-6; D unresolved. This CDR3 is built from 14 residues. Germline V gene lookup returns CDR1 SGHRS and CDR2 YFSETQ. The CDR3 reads CASSLEGGQFALNF. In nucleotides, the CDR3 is TGCGCCAGCAGCTTGGAAGGCGGCCAATTCGCCCTCAACTTT.

CDR3 in amino acids: CASSPGQGTAEQFF. DNA for the CDR3: TGCGCCAGCAGCCCGGGACAGGGGACAGCTGAGCAGTTCTTC. The V call is TRBV5-1, the J call TRBJ2-1; TRBD1 aligns across 10 bases. Unmatched junction bases numbered 7, after V lost 4 bases and J lost 9 bases. CDR1 SGHRS and CDR2 YFSETQ come from the germline V gene. The CDR3 consists of 14 residues.

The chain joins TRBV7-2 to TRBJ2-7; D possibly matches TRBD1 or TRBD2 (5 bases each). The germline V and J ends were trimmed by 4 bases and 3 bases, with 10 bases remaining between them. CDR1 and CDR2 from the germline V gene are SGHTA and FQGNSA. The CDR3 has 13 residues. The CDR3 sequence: CASSWGPDYEQYF. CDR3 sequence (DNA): TGTGCCAGCAGCTGGGGACCAGACTACGAGCAGTACTTC.

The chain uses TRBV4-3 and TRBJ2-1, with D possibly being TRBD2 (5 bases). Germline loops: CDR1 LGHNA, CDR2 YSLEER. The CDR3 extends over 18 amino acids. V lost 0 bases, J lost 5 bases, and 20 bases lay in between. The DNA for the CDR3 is TGCGCCAGCAGCCAAGATCGGGGAGCCAATTACTACCACAATGAGCAGTTCTTC. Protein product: CASSQDRGANYYHNEQFF.

DNA for the CDR3: TGTGCCAGCAGTCGATCGGGGGCCGCGACCGGGGAGCTGTTTTTT. It is translated as CASSRSGAATGELFF. The J gene is TRBJ2-2, the V gene TRBV6-1; TRBD1 or TRBD2 may be the D gene (6 bases each). V gave up 5 bases and J gave up 5 bases, with 15 bases separating them. Looked up from germline, CDR1 is MNHNS and CDR2 is SASEGT. This CDR3 has 15 amino acids.

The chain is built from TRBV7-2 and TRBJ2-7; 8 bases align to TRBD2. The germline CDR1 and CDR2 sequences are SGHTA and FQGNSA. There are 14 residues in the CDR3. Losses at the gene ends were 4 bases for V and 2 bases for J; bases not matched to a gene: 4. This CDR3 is CASSSQRGTYEQYF. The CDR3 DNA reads TGTGCCAGCAGCTCCCAGCGGGGGACCTACGAGCAGTACTTC.

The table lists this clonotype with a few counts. CDR3 residues: CASSLAGGQPNTEAFF. DNA of the CDR3: TGTGCCAGCAGTTTAGCGGGGGGACAGCCGAACACTGAAGCTTTCTTT. The rearrangement joins TRBV12-3 or TRBV12-4 to TRBJ1-1; 7 nucleotides line up with TRBD1. The length of the CDR3 is 16 residues. With 0 bases clipped from V and 1 base from J, the junction kept 5 bases outside the gene matches.

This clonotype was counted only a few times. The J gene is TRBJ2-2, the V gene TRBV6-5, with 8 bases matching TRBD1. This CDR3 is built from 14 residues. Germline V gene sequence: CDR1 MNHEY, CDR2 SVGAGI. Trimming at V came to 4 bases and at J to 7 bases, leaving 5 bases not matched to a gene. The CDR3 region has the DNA TGTGCCAGCAGTTCAAGGACAGGGTACGGGGAGCTGTTTTTT. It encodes CASSSRTGYGELFF.

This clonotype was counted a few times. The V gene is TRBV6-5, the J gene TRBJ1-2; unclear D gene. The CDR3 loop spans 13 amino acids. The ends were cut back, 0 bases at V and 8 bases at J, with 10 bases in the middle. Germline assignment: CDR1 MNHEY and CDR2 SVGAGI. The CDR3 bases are TGTGCCAGCAGTTACTCGAGTGGGCGCGGCTACACCTTC. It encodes CASSYSSGRGYTF.

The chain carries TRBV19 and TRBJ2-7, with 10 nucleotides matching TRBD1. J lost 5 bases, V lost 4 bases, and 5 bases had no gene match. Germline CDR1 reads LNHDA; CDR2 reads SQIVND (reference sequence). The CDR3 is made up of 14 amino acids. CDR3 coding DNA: TGTGCCAGTAGTACCCGACAGGGGGCCCACGAGCAGTACTTC. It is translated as CASSTRQGAHEQYF.

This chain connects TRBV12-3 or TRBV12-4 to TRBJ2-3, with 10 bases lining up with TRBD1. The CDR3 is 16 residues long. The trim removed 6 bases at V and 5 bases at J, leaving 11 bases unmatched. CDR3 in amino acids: CASSQAGTGAQDTQYF. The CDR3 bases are TGTGCCAGCAGCCAGGCCGGGACAGGGGCGCAAGATACGCAGTATTTT.